This record concerns one T cell receptor (beta chain) sequence. These data come from a study of OX40 agonist ivuxolimab in advanced cancers. Trimming removed 0 bases from V and 0 bases from J, with 10 bases in between. The CDR3 is 15 residues long. In germline, CDR1 is SGHDT, CDR2 YYEEEE. Produced via immunoSEQ multiplex PCR; TCRdb's table is partial and in-frame only. The table records about 86,000 clones, approximately 89% of them present only once. The genes are TRBV5-6 and TRBJ2-7; D not certain. Specimen: CD4+ or CD8+ T cells sorted from blood, collected in a trial of the OX40 agonist ivuxolimab. The origin of this receptor is an adult with an advanced solid tumor such as melanoma, head and neck, liver or kidney cancer. CDR3 residues: CASSLGPTYSYEQYV. CDR3 nucleotide sequence: TGTGCCAGCAGCTTGGGCCCTACATACTCCTACGAGCAGTACGTC.